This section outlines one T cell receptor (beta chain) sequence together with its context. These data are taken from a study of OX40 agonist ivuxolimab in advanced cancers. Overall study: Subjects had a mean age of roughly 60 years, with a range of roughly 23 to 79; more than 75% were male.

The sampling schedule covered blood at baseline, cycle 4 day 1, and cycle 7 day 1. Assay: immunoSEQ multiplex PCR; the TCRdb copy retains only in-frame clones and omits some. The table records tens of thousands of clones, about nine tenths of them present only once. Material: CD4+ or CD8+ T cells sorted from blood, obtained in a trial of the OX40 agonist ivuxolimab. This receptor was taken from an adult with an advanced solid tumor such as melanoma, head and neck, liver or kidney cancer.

The CDR3 region has the DNA TGTGCCAGTAGTCTAACCCAGGGGGAAGAAAAACTGTTTTTT. Translation gives CASSLTQGEEKLFF. The chain employs TRBV19 and TRBJ1-4, with 7 bases matching TRBD1. This CDR3 has 14 residues. The V segment lost 5 bases and the J segment 8 bases; nucleotides outside the gene matches: 8. Germline CDR1 is LNHDA and CDR2 is SQIVND (reference sequence).